A single sample is the source of the 19 T cell receptor beta chains below, sequenced in a study of T cell repertoires in aging, cancer and after chemotherapy. TCR beta rearrangements were amplified from peripheral blood genomic DNA. Multiplex touch-down PCR with TRB-A/B primers amplified rearranged V-D-J TRB sequences. TCRdb analysed the multiplex PCR reads with MiXCR anew, one entry per CDR3 protein. The top ten hold about 45% of the sample, which has 1,500 to 2,000 distinct CDR3 sequences, 28% seen once. Sequencing input: blood. The receptors were gathered from a human donor with a solid tumor.

This clonotype was observed a handful of times. The J gene is TRBJ1-2, the V gene TRBV6-5; D unresolved. This CDR3 comprises 15 residues. The germline gives CDR1 MNHEY, CDR2 SVGAGI. V was cut by 0 bases and J by 6 bases, with 14 bases left in between. The CDR3 DNA reads TGTGCCAGCAGTTACTCATCAGCAGTGACGAATGGCTACACCTTC. Translation gives CASSYSSAVTNGYTF.

By its share, this clonotype is medium-sized (0.01 to 0.1%). The genes are TRBV27 and TRBJ2-1, with 7 nucleotides matching TRBD2. Germline values: CDR1 MNHEY, CDR2 SMNVEV (reference sequence). The CDR3 covers 17 residues. V lost 5 bases to trimming and J lost 7 bases; unmatched junction nucleotides: 17. In DNA form, the CDR3 reads TGTGCCAGCAGTCAAGACAGCGCCGGACTAGTTGGAAATGAGCAGTTCTTC. Translation: CASSQDSAGLVGNEQFF.

This clonotype was observed a handful of times. The CDR3 loop is CSAARPGQGDYF. CDR3 coding DNA: TGCAGTGCTGCCAGACCGGGACAGGGGGACTACTTC. The genes are TRBV20-1 and TRBJ2-4, with 11 bases matching TRBD1. The CDR3 has 12 amino acids. From germline, CDR1 is DFQATT and CDR2 SNEGSKA (reference sequence). V trimming: 5 bases; J trimming: 16 bases; junction bases outside the gene matches: 10.

This clonotype was seen only a few times. The chain combines TRBV6-5 with TRBJ1-4, with a possible D match to TRBD1 (6 bases). The CDR3 is 16 residues long. Looked up from germline, CDR1 is MNHEY and CDR2 is SVGAGI. V was clipped by 3 bases and J by 3 bases, with 14 bases between them. CDR3 coding DNA: TGTGCCAGCAGTTATTCCAGGGGAGGATCTAATGAAAAACTGTTTTTT. This codes for CASSYSRGGSNEKLFF.

A note on this clonotype: A much larger clone is a single base away; this may be a read error. This chain links TRBV5-4 with TRBJ2-7, with D possibly being TRBD1 (5 bases). Germline-derived CDR1 and CDR2 are SGHNT and YYREEE (reference sequence). Trimming left V 1 base short and J 1 base short, with 12 bases between. The CDR3 extends over 15 amino acids. For the CDR3, the DNA is TGTGCCAGCAGCTTGTCAGGGAAGAGGTCCTACGAGCAGTACTTC. This translates into CASSLSGKRSYEQYF.

This chain uses TRBV15 with TRBJ2-7, with D hard to call. The CDR3 loop spans 13 amino acids. V lost 5 bases, J lost 6 bases, and 14 bases lay in between. Germline loops: CDR1 LNHNV, CDR2 YYDKDF (reference sequence). The CDR3 coding sequence is TGTGCCACCAGCGGCCTGGATGGGGTCGAGCAGTACTTC. It codes for CATSGLDGVEQYF.

The V and J genes are TRBV28 and TRBJ2-7; 9 bases line up with TRBD1. The V gene end was trimmed by 1 base and the J gene end by 3 bases; junction bases not matched to a gene: 7. The V gene's germline CDR1 is MDHEN and CDR2 SYDVKM. The CDR3 is 16 residues long. The CDR3 reads CASSLSLTGGFYEQYF. The CDR3 DNA sequence: TGTGCCAGCAGTTTATCCTTGACAGGGGGTTTCTACGAGCAGTACTTC. Full variable domain (outside the CDR3, taken from reference TRBV28 and TRBJ2-7): DVKVTQSSRYLVKRTGEKVFLECVQDMDHENMFWYRQDPGLGLRLIYFSYDVKMKEKGDIPEGYSVSREKKERFSLILESASTNQTSMYLCASSLSLTGGFYEQYFGPGTRLTVT.

Sample share makes this clonotype medium-sized. The genes are TRBV27 and TRBJ2-7; 16 nucleotides line up with TRBD2. The CDR3 consists of 18 residues. V was pared by 3 bases and J by 4 bases, with 9 bases of the junction left unmatched. In germline, CDR1 is MNHEY, CDR2 SMNVEV (reference sequence). CDR3 amino acids: CASSFKGLAGGNAYEQYF. The CDR3 nucleotides read TGTGCCAGCAGTTTCAAGGGACTAGCGGGAGGGAATGCATACGAGCAGTACTTC.

This clonotype was counted a few times. The rearrangement uses TRBV18 and TRBJ1-3, with 7 bases aligning to TRBD1. The CDR3 loop spans 16 amino acids. Germline-derived CDR1 and CDR2 are KGHSH and LQKENI. Unmatched junction bases numbered 8, after V lost 5 bases and J lost 1 base. CDR3 sequence: CASSTTGVGSGNTIYF. CDR3 bases: TGTGCCAGCTCAACTACAGGGGTCGGATCTGGAAACACCATATATTTT. The full variable domain, in which reference TRBV18 and TRBJ1-3 provide the parts outside the CDR3, is NAGVMQNPRHLVRRRGQEARLRCSPMKGHSHVYWYRQLPEEGLKFMVYLQKENIIDESGMPKERFSAEFPKEGPSILRIQQVVRGDSAAYFCASSTTGVGSGNTIYFGEGSWLTVV.

The chain couples TRBV5-3 to TRBJ2-5, with 14 positions matching TRBD2. TRBV5-3 is an ORF; its function is uncertain. The V gene end was trimmed by 4 bases and the J gene end by 5 bases; junction bases not matched to a gene: 7. The CDR3 sequence is 16 residues long. DNA for the CDR3: TGTGCCAGAAGCCAGGGACTAGCGGGAGTAGATGAGACCCAGTACTTC. Amino acids: CARSQGLAGVDETQYF.

In this sample, this clonotype is medium-sized. This chain connects TRBV5-6 to TRBJ2-1; 10 bases agree with TRBD2. Germline CDR1 reads SGHDT; CDR2 reads YYEEEE. The CDR3 is 16 amino acids. With V trimmed by 3 bases and J by 5 bases, 8 bases remained unmatched. CDR3 amino acids: CASSSPRGLAHNEQFF. The CDR3 DNA sequence: TGTGCCAGCAGCTCGCCCCGGGGACTAGCGCACAATGAGCAGTTCTTC.

This clonotype qualifies as medium-sized. The chain carries TRBV27 and TRBJ1-5, with a weak D call TRBD1 (5 bases). This CDR3 spans 14 amino acids. Trimming cost V 2 bases and J 4 bases, with 9 bases left between them. Germline V gene sequence: CDR1 MNHEY, CDR2 SMNVEV (reference sequence). The CDR3 DNA follows: TGTGCCAGCAGTTTAGTGGGGGGAAATCAGCCCCAGCATTTT. Protein product: CASSLVGGNQPQHF.

By sample fraction, this clonotype is medium-sized. V is TRBV5-4 and J is TRBJ2-1, with 7 bases that match TRBD2. This CDR3 has 13 residues. Germline CDR1 and CDR2: SGHNT and YYREEE (reference sequence). Unmatched junction bases numbered 2, after V lost 3 bases and J lost 5 bases. The CDR3 reads CASSSGTNNEQFF. The CDR3 bases are TGTGCCAGCAGCTCCGGGACTAACAATGAGCAGTTCTTC.

This clonotype was detected only a few times. This rearrangement joins TRBV18 to TRBJ1-1; maybe TRBD1 (5 bases). The CDR3 is 16 amino acids. CDR1 and CDR2 (germline): KGHSH, LQKENI. The V end lost 6 bases, the J end lost 0 bases, and 17 bases lay between the germline ends. DNA of the CDR3: TGTGCCAGCTCCCCAAGCTCAGGGTCGATGAACACTGAAGCTTTCTTT. Its translation is CASSPSSGSMNTEAFF.

V is TRBV18 and J is TRBJ2-4; D is tentatively TRBD1 or TRBD2 (6 bases each). The CDR3 has 15 amino acids. The germline gives CDR1 KGHSH, CDR2 LQKENI. V shed 0 bases and J shed 2 bases, with 8 bases lying between them. Written as DNA, the CDR3 is TGTGCCAGCTCACCACCTGGGGGGCCCAAAAACATTCAGTACTTC. Translation: CASSPPGGPKNIQYF.

The gene calls are TRBV5-4 and TRBJ1-1, with TRBD1 as a possible D gene (6 bases). Germline V gene sequence: CDR1 SGHNT, CDR2 YYREEE (reference sequence). The length of the CDR3 is 15 residues. The V end lost 0 bases, the J end lost 0 bases, and 9 bases lay between the germline ends. The CDR3 sequence: CASSLVQGMNTEAFF. The CDR3 nucleotides read TGTGCCAGCAGCTTGGTTCAGGGGATGAACACTGAAGCTTTCTTT.

This clonotype was counted once. The J gene is TRBJ2-7, the V gene TRBV7-2; 12 bases agree with TRBD2. The CDR3 contains 16 residues. Germline V lookup: CDR1 SGHTA, CDR2 FQGNSA. J was trimmed by 4 bases and V by 3 bases; bases with no gene match: 7. In DNA form, the CDR3 reads TGTGCCAGCAGCTTGCTAGCGGGAGGGCCGAGGTACGAGCAGTACTTC. As protein: CASSLLAGGPRYEQYF.

The V call is TRBV20-1, the J call TRBJ2-1; D is undetermined. The germline CDR1 and CDR2 sequences are DFQATT and SNEGSKA (reference sequence). Trimming removed 6 bases at V and 3 bases at J, with 12 bases between. CDR3 length equals 13 residues. CDR3 loop: CSAHKADYNEQFF. CDR3 nucleotide sequence: TGCAGTGCACATAAAGCTGACTACAATGAGCAGTTCTTC.

The chain employs TRBV19 and TRBJ2-3; no reliable D call. This CDR3 spans 13 amino acids. V was shortened by 3 bases and J by 5 bases, with 9 bases between the two germline ends. The V gene's germline CDR1 is LNHDA and CDR2 SQIVND (reference sequence). CDR3 residues: CASSIPGGDTQYF. The CDR3 DNA sequence: TGTGCCAGTAGTATTCCGGGCGGAGATACGCAGTATTTT.